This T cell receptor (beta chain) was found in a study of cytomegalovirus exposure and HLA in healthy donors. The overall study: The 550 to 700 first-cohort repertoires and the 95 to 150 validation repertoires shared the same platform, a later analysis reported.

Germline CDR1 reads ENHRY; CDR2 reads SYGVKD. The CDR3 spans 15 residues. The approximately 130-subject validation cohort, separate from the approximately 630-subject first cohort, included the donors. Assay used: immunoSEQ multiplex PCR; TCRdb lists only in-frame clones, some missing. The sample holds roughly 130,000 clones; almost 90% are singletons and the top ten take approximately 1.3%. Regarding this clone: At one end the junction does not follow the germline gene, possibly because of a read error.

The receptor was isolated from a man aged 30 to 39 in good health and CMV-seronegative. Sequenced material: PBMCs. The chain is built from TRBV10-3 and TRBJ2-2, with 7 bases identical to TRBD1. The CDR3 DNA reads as TGTGCCATCGGTGACAGGGCTGAACTCACCGGGGAGCTGTTTTTT. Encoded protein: CAIGDRAELTGELFF.